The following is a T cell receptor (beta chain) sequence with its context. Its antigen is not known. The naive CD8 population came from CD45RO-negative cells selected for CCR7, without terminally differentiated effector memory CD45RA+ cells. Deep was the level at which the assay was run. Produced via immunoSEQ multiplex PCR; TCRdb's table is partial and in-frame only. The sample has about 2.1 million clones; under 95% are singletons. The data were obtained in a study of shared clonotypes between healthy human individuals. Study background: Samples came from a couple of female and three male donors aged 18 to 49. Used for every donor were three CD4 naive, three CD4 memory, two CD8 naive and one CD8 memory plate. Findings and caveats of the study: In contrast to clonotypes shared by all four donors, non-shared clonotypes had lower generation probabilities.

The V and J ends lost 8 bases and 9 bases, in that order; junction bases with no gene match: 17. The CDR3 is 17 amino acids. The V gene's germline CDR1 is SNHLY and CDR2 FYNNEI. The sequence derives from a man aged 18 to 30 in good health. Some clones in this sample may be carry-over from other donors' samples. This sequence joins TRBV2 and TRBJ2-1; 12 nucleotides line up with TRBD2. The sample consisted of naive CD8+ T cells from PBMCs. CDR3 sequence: CASELAGGPDPQGEQFF. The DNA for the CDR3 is TGTGCCAGCGAGCTAGCGGGAGGGCCGGACCCCCAGGGTGAGCAGTTCTTC.